This is a list of T cell receptor beta chains from one sample in a study of memory CD4+ T cells and cytomegalovirus serostatus. Profiling relied on immunoSEQ multiplex PCR, and the TCRdb table lists in-frame clones only, not all of them. This sample yields over 65,000 clones, of which over 80% are seen a single time; less than 0.85% belongs to the top ten. Sequenced sample: memory CD4+ T cells from blood. Source of these receptors: an adult in good health and CMV-seronegative. The CDR3 runs from the conserved cysteine through the conserved F or W. The order of the fields is D gene, clone size, V gene, J gene, CDR3 DNA, CDR3 protein. D genes are given only for firm matches. A clone size is listed for some rows: how often the clone was seen (once, few, many), or a class if it is expanded.

NA	NA	TRBV10-3	TRBJ1-4	TGTGCCATCAGTAAAAGGGCGGGGGAAAAACTGTTTTTT	CAISKRAGEKLFF
NA	NA	TRBV7-2	TRBJ1-1	TGTGCCAGCAGCAGAGGTTACGAAGCTTTCTTT	CASSRGYEAFF
NA	NA	TRBV2	TRBJ1-4	TGTGCCAGCAGTTTACAGGGCACTAATGAAAAACTGTTTTTT	CASSLQGTNEKLFF
NA	few	TRBV5-6	TRBJ1-2	TGTGCCAGCAGCTTTTCTTCCGTTGGAGGTTACTATGGCTACACCTTC	CASSFSSVGGYYGYTF
TRBD2	NA	TRBV7-9	TRBJ2-7	TGTGCCAGCAGCTTAGAGGGGGGAGAAACCGGGGGGGCAGGTGAGCAGTACTTC	CASSLEGGETGGAGEQYF
TRBD1	NA	TRBV6-5	TRBJ2-6	TGTGCCAGCAGTTACCTAGACAGGGGCAACGTCCTGACTTTC	CASSYLDRGNVLTF
TRBD1	NA	TRBV28	TRBJ2-5	TGTGCCAGCAGGAGGACAGGGTGGGAGACCCAGTACTTC	CASRRTGWETQYF
TRBD1	NA	TRBV19	TRBJ1-2	TGTGCCAGTAGTAATCAGGGGGCGCGAGGGGGCTACACCTTC	CASSNQGARGGYTF
TRBD1	few	TRBV6-5	TRBJ2-5	TGTGCCAGCAGAAGACAGGGACAAGAGACCCAGTACTTC	CASRRQGQETQYF
TRBD1	NA	TRBV19	TRBJ1-2	TGTGCCAGTACCGAAGATCCCGGGACAGGGGGCGGCTACACCTTC	CASTEDPGTGGGYTF
NA	NA	TRBV11-3	TRBJ2-7	TGTGCCAGCAGTCGGGCAGGGTCCCACGAGCAGTACTTC	CASSRAGSHEQYF
TRBD1	NA	TRBV18	TRBJ1-2	TGTGCCAGCTCACCTGGGACAGGAGTCACCTCCGACACCTTC	CASSPGTGVTSDTF
TRBD1	few	TRBV11-2	TRBJ1-6	TGTGCCAGCAGCTTGGAGGACAGGTTCAGCTCCTATAATTCACCCCTCCACTTT	CASSLEDRFSSYNSPLHF
TRBD1	NA	TRBV6-5	TRBJ1-4	TGTGCCAGCAGCCGAGGACAGGGCTGGAACGAAAAACTGTTTTTT	CASSRGQGWNEKLFF
TRBD1	NA	TRBV27	TRBJ2-7	TGTGCCAGCAGTTCGACAGGGCGGACCTCCTACGAGCAGTACTTC	CASSSTGRTSYEQYF
NA	NA	TRBV18	TRBJ1-4	TGTGCCAGCTCACCCGTCGGGATCCGGGAAAAACTGTTTTTT	CASSPVGIREKLFF
TRBD2	NA	TRBV5-6	TRBJ2-1	TGTGCCAGCAGCAGAAAACTAGCGCCCAGGAGCTCCTACAATGAGCAGTTCTTC	CASSRKLAPRSSYNEQFF
TRBD1	once	TRBV27	TRBJ1-2	TGTGCCACCAGAGAATGGGACAGGGAAGGCTATGGCTACACCTTC	CATREWDREGYGYTF
TRBD1	once	TRBV28	TRBJ1-3	TGTGCCAGCAGTTCCGTGACAGGGGGCTTTGGAAACACCATATATTTT	CASSSVTGGFGNTIYF
TRBD2	NA	TRBV11-2	TRBJ2-1	TGTGCCAGCAGTAAACGGGGGGTCCCTGACAATGAGCAGTTCTTC	CASSKRGVPDNEQFF
NA	NA	TRBV5-1	TRBJ2-3	TGCGCCAGCAGCTTGGCGGGATCCACAGATACGCAGTATTTT	CASSLAGSTDTQYF
NA	NA	TRBV5-8	TRBJ2-7	TGTGCCAGCAGCCAGAATAGGGGGTCTGAGTACTACGAGCAGTACTTC	CASSQNRGSEYYEQYF
NA	many	TRBV4-1	TRBJ1-5	TGCGCCAGCAGCCAGGGGGCACGGAGCAATCAGCCCCAGCATTTT	CASSQGARSNQPQHF
NA	NA	TRBV10-3	TRBJ1-5	TGTGCCATCAGTGAGGCGCGGTATAGCAATCAGCCCCAGCATTTT	CAISEARYSNQPQHF
NA	NA	TRBV19	TRBJ1-5	TGTGCCAGTAGTATAGGTAGTGTGAATAGCAATCAGCCCCAGCATTTT	CASSIGSVNSNQPQHF
TRBD1	NA	TRBV7-2	TRBJ1-5	TGTGCCAGCAGCTTAGGACAGGGAGCCTGGAGCAATCAGCCCCAGCATTTT	CASSLGQGAWSNQPQHF
NA	NA	TRBV23-1	TRBJ2-7	TGCGCCTCCTACGAGCAGTACTTC	CASYEQYF
NA	NA	TRBV5-1	TRBJ2-7	TGCGCCAGCAGCCCCCTCGGGATTAAGGGGAGGAACGAGCAGTACTTC	CASSPLGIKGRNEQYF
NA	NA	TRBV19	TRBJ1-3	TGTGCCAGTAGTAAGGGATTCGCTGGAAACACCATATATTTT	CASSKGFAGNTIYF
NA	NA	TRBV10-1	TRBJ2-7	TGCGCCAGCAGTGATCTCGGCAGGGGTGGCCACGAGCAGTACTTC	CASSDLGRGGHEQYF
NA	NA	TRBV7-2	TRBJ2-3	TGTGCCAGCAGCGCCACTGGCGGGGTGGGGACAGATACGCAGTATTTT	CASSATGGVGTDTQYF
NA	NA	TRBV5-6	TRBJ1-1	TGTGCCAGCAGCTTCAACTTGGGGCCCAACACTGAAGCTTTCTTT	CASSFNLGPNTEAFF
NA	once	TRBV2	TRBJ1-6	TGTGCCAGCGGCCCGACAGAGCGGAATTCACCCCTCCACTTT	CASGPTERNSPLHF
TRBD1	NA	TRBV29-1	TRBJ2-3	TGCAGCGTTGATGGGGACAGGGAAGTCACAGATACGCAGTATTTT	CSVDGDREVTDTQYF
NA	NA	TRBV29-1	TRBJ1-1	TGCAGCGTTGCAGGACCTGACACTGAAGCTTTCTTT	CSVAGPDTEAFF
NA	NA	TRBV29-1	TRBJ1-2	TGCAGCGTTGTCGGCCAAGGGCCTAACTATGGCTACACCTTC	CSVVGQGPNYGYTF
NA	NA	TRBV14	TRBJ1-1	TGTGCCAGCAGCCACTCTAAGAACACTGAAGCTTTCTTT	CASSHSKNTEAFF
TRBD2	NA	TRBV18	TRBJ2-3	TGTGCCAGCTCACCACCGAAAGCGGGGGCCGATACGCAGTATTTT	CASSPPKAGADTQYF
NA	NA	TRBV7-2	TRBJ1-1	TGTGCCAGCAGCTTAGTAGTAACAGCGAACACTGAAGCTTTCTTT	CASSLVVTANTEAFF
NA	NA	TRBV6-1	TRBJ1-5	TGTGCCAGCAGCGGAATAGGTGGGGGCGGTCAGCCCCAGCATTTT	CASSGIGGGGQPQHF
NA	NA	TRBV29-1	TRBJ2-6	TGCAGCGTTGGGACAGTGCTCTCTGGGGCCAACGTCCTGACTTTC	CSVGTVLSGANVLTF
NA	NA	TRBV5-8	TRBJ2-6	TGTGCCAGCAGCCGCACAGGGACAACCTCTGGGGCCAACGTCCTGACTTTC	CASSRTGTTSGANVLTF
TRBD1	NA	TRBV14	TRBJ1-2	TGTGCCAGCAGCCAAGGGGACAGCTTCAACTATGGCTACACCTTC	CASSQGDSFNYGYTF
NA	NA	TRBV7-3	TRBJ2-7	TGTGCCAGCAGTTTAGCGGGGGACAGGGGAGCCTACGAGCAGTACTTC	CASSLAGDRGAYEQYF
NA	NA	TRBV4-3	TRBJ1-6	TGCGCCAGCAGCCAAGCTATTCAGGGAGGGCGTAATTCACCCCTCCACTTT	CASSQAIQGGRNSPLHF
NA	once	TRBV13	TRBJ1-6	TGTGCCAGCAGCCTTCCGGGGGTTTCACCCCTCCACTTT	CASSLPGVSPLHF
NA	NA	TRBV11-3	TRBJ2-5	TGTGCCAGCAGCTTAGACGGGACACTTCAAGAGACCCAGTACTTC	CASSLDGTLQETQYF
NA	NA	TRBV11-2	TRBJ1-5	TGTGCCAGCAGCTTAGCATCGGGGCAGCCCCAGCATTTT	CASSLASGQPQHF
NA	NA	TRBV18	TRBJ1-4	TGTGCCAGCTCACCAGGAAACAGCCCTAATGAAAAACTGTTTTTT	CASSPGNSPNEKLFF
TRBD2	NA	TRBV11-3	TRBJ2-1	TGTGCCAGCAGCTTATCCGGGACTAGAGATGAGCAGTTCTTC	CASSLSGTRDEQFF
NA	NA	TRBV2	TRBJ1-5	TGTGCCAGCAGTTTAAGGGCGGGTCAGCCCCAGCATTTT	CASSLRAGQPQHF
NA	once	TRBV18	TRBJ1-2	TGTGCCAGCTCGCCCAGGGCAGAATTAGACTATGGCTACACCTTC	CASSPRAELDYGYTF
NA	NA	TRBV5-1	TRBJ1-2	TGCGCCAGCAGCTTGGGGCTTGGCGGGAATGACGGCTACACCTTC	CASSLGLGGNDGYTF
NA	NA	TRBV9	TRBJ1-4	TGTGCCAGCAGCGGGTCCCGGGGGCGTGGGGCAACTAATGAAAAACTGTTTTTT	CASSGSRGRGATNEKLFF
TRBD1	NA	TRBV6-8	TRBJ1-5	TGTGCCAGCAGTTATTCCCGTGGGACAGGGGGTTTATGGCAGCCCCAGCATTTT	CASSYSRGTGGLWQPQHF
NA	few	TRBV19	TRBJ1-6	TGTGCCAGTAGTATCATGGAGTCACCCCTCCACTTT	CASSIMESPLHF
NA	NA	TRBV28	TRBJ1-1	TGTGCCAGCAGTTTTGCGAGGACTGAAGCTTTCTTT	CASSFARTEAFF